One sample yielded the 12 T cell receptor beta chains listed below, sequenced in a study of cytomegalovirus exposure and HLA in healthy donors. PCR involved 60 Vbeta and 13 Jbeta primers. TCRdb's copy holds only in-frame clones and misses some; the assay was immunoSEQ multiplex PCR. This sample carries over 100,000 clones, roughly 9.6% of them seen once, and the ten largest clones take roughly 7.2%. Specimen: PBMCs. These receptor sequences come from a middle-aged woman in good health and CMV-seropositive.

CDR3 bases: TGTGCCAGCAGCCAAGATCGCGGTGGTAGCGGTGTCACAGATACGCAGTATTTT. Protein sequence: CASSQDRGGSGVTDTQYF. V usage is TRBV4-2 and J usage is TRBJ2-3, with TRBD2 as a possible D gene (6 bases). Trimming removed 0 bases at V and 2 bases at J, with 18 bases between. The CDR3 extends over 18 amino acids. Germline-derived CDR1 and CDR2 are LGHNA and YNFKEQ.

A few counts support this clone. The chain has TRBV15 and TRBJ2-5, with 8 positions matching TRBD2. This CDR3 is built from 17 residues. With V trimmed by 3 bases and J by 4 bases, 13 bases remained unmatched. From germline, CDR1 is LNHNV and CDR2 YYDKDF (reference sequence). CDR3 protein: CATSSPPGRGDGETQYF. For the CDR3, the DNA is TGTGCCACCAGCAGCCCGCCCGGGAGGGGGGACGGAGAGACCCAGTACTTC. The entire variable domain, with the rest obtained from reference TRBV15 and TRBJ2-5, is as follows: DAMVIQNPRYQVTQFGKPVTLSCSQTLNHNVMYWYQQKSSQAPKLLFHYYDKDFNNEADTPDNFQSRRPNTSFCFLDIRSPGLGDTAMYLCATSSPPGRGDGETQYFGPGTRLLVL.

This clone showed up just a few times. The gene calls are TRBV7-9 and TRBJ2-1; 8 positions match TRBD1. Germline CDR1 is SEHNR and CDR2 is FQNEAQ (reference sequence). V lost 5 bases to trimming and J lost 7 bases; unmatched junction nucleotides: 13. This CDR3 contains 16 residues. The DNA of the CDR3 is TGTGCCAGCAGCAGGACAACAGGGGGGATACAGAATGAGCAGTTCTTC. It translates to CASSRTTGGIQNEQFF.

The CDR3 sequence is CATGGPVAFF. Here the CDR3 DNA reads TGTGCCACCGGGGGTCCAGTAGCTTTCTTT. The J gene is TRBJ1-1, the V gene TRBV19, with D possibly matching TRBD1 (5 bases). Per the germline V gene, CDR1 is LNHDA and CDR2 is SQIVND (reference sequence). The ends were cut back, 10 bases at V and 10 bases at J, with 13 bases in the middle. The CDR3 covers 10 residues.

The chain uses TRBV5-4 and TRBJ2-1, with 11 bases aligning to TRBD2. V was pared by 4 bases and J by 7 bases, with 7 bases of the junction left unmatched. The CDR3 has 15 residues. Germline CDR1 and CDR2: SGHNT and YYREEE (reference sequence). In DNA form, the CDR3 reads TGTGCCAGCAGCCCGACTAGCGGGGAGGGTAATGAGCAGTTCTTC. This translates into CASSPTSGEGNEQFF.

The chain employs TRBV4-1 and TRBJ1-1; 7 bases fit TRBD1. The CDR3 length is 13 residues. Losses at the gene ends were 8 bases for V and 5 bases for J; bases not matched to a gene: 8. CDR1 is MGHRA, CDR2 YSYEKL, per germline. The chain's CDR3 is CASGRQGVTEAFF. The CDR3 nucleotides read TGCGCCAGCGGGCGGCAGGGGGTAACTGAAGCTTTCTTT.

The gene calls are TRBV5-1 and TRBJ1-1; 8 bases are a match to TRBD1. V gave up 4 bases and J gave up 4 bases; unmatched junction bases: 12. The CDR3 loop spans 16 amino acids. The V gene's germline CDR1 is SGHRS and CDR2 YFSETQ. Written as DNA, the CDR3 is TGCGCCAGCAGCGTAGGCGACAGGGGAGAGAGCACTGAAGCTTTCTTT. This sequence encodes CASSVGDRGESTEAFF.

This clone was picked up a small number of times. CDR3 loop: CASSHSGNTGELFF. CDR3 coding DNA: TGCGCCAGCAGCCACAGTGGTAACACCGGGGAGCTGTTTTTT. The genes are TRBV4-3 and TRBJ2-2; D call uncertain. Germline values: CDR1 LGHNA, CDR2 YSLEER. The CDR3 runs 14 residues. Trimming removed 3 bases from V and 2 bases from J, with 7 bases in between.

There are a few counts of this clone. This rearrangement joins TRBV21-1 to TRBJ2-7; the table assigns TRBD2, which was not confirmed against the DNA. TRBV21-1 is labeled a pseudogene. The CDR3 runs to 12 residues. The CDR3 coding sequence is TGTGCCAGCAGCAAACCGTCCTACGAGCAGTACTTC. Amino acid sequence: CASSKPSYEQYF.

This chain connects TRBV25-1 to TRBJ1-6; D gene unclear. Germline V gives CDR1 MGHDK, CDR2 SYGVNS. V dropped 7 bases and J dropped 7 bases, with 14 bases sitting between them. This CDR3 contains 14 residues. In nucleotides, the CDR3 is TGTGCCAGCAAGGGCGATGGAGGAAATTCACCCCTCCACTTT. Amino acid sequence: CASKGDGGNSPLHF.

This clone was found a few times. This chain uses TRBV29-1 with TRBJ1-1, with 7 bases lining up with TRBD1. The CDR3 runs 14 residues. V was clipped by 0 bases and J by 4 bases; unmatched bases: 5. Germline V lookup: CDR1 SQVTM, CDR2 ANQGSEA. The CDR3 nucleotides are TGCAGCGTTGAAGAGTGGGCAGGGGGCACTGAAGCTTTCTTT. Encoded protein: CSVEEWAGGTEAFF.

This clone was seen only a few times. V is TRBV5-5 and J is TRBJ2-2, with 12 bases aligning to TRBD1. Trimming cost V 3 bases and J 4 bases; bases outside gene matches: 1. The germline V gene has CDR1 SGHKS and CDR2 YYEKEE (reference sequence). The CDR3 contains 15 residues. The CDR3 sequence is CASSWGQGATGELFF. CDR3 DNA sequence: TGTGCCAGCAGCTGGGGACAGGGGGCCACCGGGGAGCTGTTTTTT.